This is a list of T cell receptor beta chains from one sample in a study of T cell responses to AZD1222 COVID-19 vaccine. Profiled with immunoSEQ multiplex PCR; TCRdb holds only in-frame clones, not every one. The sample has about 200,000 clones; around 94% are singletons. The sequences come from peripheral blood, collected on day 0 of AZD1222 vaccination. All receptors come from an adult in good health. Each CDR3 is given with its conserved first and last residue. A D gene is named only where the DNA matches it firmly. Size is omitted from some rows. Given values are once, few, many or a class for expanded clones.

d_gene: .; j_gene: TRBJ1-5; abundance: .; v_gene: TRBV19; CDR3aa: CASSIRASSSQPQHF; CDR3nt: TGTGCCAGTAGTATACGTGCATCAAGTAGCCAGCCCCAGCATTTT
d_gene: TRBD1; j_gene: TRBJ1-1; abundance: .; v_gene: TRBV7-9; CDR3aa: CASSLSGQGRTEAFF; CDR3nt: TGTGCCAGCAGCTTATCGGGACAGGGGCGGACTGAAGCTTTCTTT
d_gene: TRBD2; j_gene: TRBJ2-1; abundance: .; v_gene: TRBV7-2; CDR3aa: CASSLGVGTSSEQFF; CDR3nt: TGTGCCAGCAGCTTAGGAGTGGGGACTAGCAGTGAGCAGTTCTTC
d_gene: .; j_gene: TRBJ2-3; abundance: .; v_gene: TRBV25-1; CDR3aa: CASSRTPDSTDTQYF; CDR3nt: TGTGCCAGCAGCCGAACCCCGGACAGCACAGATACGCAGTATTTT
d_gene: .; j_gene: TRBJ2-7; abundance: .; v_gene: TRBV4-1; CDR3aa: CASSQGDARVGYEQYF; CDR3nt: TGCGCCAGCAGCCAAGGGGATGCCCGCGTGGGCTACGAGCAGTACTTC
d_gene: .; j_gene: TRBJ2-7; abundance: .; v_gene: TRBV2; CDR3aa: CARYIRRPRGPIRGEQYF; CDR3nt: TGTGCCAGATACATACGACGGCCGAGGGGTCCCATCCGGGGAGAGCAGTACTTC
d_gene: .; j_gene: TRBJ1-4; abundance: .; v_gene: TRBV15; CDR3aa: CATRQEYNEKLFF; CDR3nt: TGTGCCACTAGACAGGAATATAATGAAAAACTGTTTTTT
d_gene: TRBD1; j_gene: TRBJ1-4; abundance: .; v_gene: TRBV5-1; CDR3aa: CASSFTGTGDEKLFF; CDR3nt: TGCGCCAGCAGCTTTACCGGGACAGGGGATGAAAAACTGTTTTTT
d_gene: TRBD2; j_gene: TRBJ2-1; abundance: .; v_gene: TRBV7-4; CDR3aa: CASSLVSSGGFSNEQFF; CDR3nt: TGTGCCAGCAGCTTAGTTAGTAGCGGGGGGTTCTCCAATGAGCAGTTCTTC
d_gene: TRBD1; j_gene: TRBJ1-2; abundance: .; v_gene: TRBV27; CDR3aa: CASSLTDRGVGYTF; CDR3nt: TGTGCCAGCAGTCTAACCGACAGGGGGGTTGGCTACACCTTC
d_gene: .; j_gene: TRBJ1-2; abundance: .; v_gene: TRBV28; CDR3aa: CASSQGSRQVGGYTF; CDR3nt: TGTGCCAGCAGCCAGGGTTCCCGACAGGTAGGAGGCTACACCTTC
d_gene: .; j_gene: TRBJ1-1; abundance: .; v_gene: TRBV6-2/TRBV6-3; CDR3aa: CASSYARTGDTTEAFF; CDR3nt: TGTGCCAGCAGTTACGCAAGGACGGGCGACACCACTGAAGCTTTCTTT
d_gene: .; j_gene: TRBJ2-1; abundance: .; v_gene: TRBV5-1; CDR3aa: CASSAKGGTSSYNEQFF; CDR3nt: TGCGCCAGCAGCGCGAAAGGGGGAACTAGCTCCTACAATGAGCAGTTCTTC
d_gene: .; j_gene: TRBJ1-6; abundance: .; v_gene: TRBV5-1; CDR3aa: CASSVTGNNSPLHF; CDR3nt: TGCGCCAGCAGCGTAACAGGGAATAATTCACCCCTCCACTTT
d_gene: .; j_gene: TRBJ1-2; abundance: once; v_gene: TRBV27; CDR3aa: CASSLSTGRLNYGYTF; CDR3nt: TGTGCCAGCAGTTTATCGACAGGCCGCCTTAACTATGGCTACACCTTC
d_gene: .; j_gene: TRBJ1-1; abundance: .; v_gene: TRBV20-1; CDR3aa: CSAMMNTEAFF; CDR3nt: TGCAGTGCTATGATGAACACTGAAGCTTTCTTT
d_gene: .; j_gene: TRBJ1-6; abundance: .; v_gene: TRBV5-1; CDR3aa: CASSSRQPGGYNSPLHF; CDR3nt: TGCGCCAGCAGCTCCAGACAGCCGGGGGGCTATAATTCACCCCTCCACTTT
d_gene: TRBD1; j_gene: TRBJ2-7; abundance: .; v_gene: TRBV24-1; CDR3aa: CATSEDRGKLGYEQYF; CDR3nt: TGTGCCACCAGTGAAGACAGGGGTAAACTCGGGTACGAGCAGTACTTC
d_gene: TRBD1; j_gene: TRBJ1-6; abundance: .; v_gene: TRBV2; CDR3aa: CASTPGQGKNSPLHF; CDR3nt: TGTGCCAGCACTCCAGGACAGGGGAAGAATTCACCCCTCCACTTT
d_gene: .; j_gene: TRBJ1-3; abundance: .; v_gene: TRBV6-5; CDR3aa: CASSFLLGNTIYF; CDR3nt: TGTGCCAGCAGTTTCTTACTTGGAAACACCATATATTTT
d_gene: TRBD1; j_gene: TRBJ2-1; abundance: .; v_gene: TRBV5-1; CDR3aa: CASGSGTANRNEQFF; CDR3nt: TGCGCCAGCGGGTCCGGGACAGCGAATCGGAATGAGCAGTTCTTC
d_gene: TRBD1; j_gene: TRBJ2-1; abundance: .; v_gene: TRBV7-6; CDR3aa: CASSPLGQGAMNEQFF; CDR3nt: TGTGCCAGCAGCCCCTTGGGCCAGGGGGCCATGAATGAGCAGTTCTTC
d_gene: TRBD2; j_gene: TRBJ2-1; abundance: .; v_gene: TRBV7-7; CDR3aa: CASSRGLAQNNEQFF; CDR3nt: TGTGCCAGCAGCCGCGGACTAGCACAGAACAATGAGCAGTTCTTC
d_gene: TRBD2; j_gene: TRBJ2-5; abundance: once; v_gene: TRBV5-1; CDR3aa: CASSSRTSEETQYF; CDR3nt: TGCGCCAGCAGCTCCCGGACTAGCGAGGAGACCCAGTACTTC
d_gene: TRBD1; j_gene: TRBJ1-2; abundance: .; v_gene: TRBV7-9; CDR3aa: CASSFQDGTDYGYTF; CDR3nt: TGTGCCAGCAGCTTTCAAGATGGGACAGACTATGGCTACACCTTC
d_gene: .; j_gene: TRBJ2-7; abundance: few; v_gene: TRBV5-4; CDR3aa: CASSWDTSTYEQYF; CDR3nt: TGTGCCAGCAGCTGGGACACTTCGACCTACGAGCAGTACTTC
d_gene: TRBD1; j_gene: TRBJ2-1; abundance: .; v_gene: TRBV6-5; CDR3aa: CASTSDRGYNEQFF; CDR3nt: TGTGCCAGCACCTCGGACAGGGGTTACAATGAGCAGTTCTTC
d_gene: .; j_gene: TRBJ2-2; abundance: .; v_gene: TRBV7-6; CDR3aa: CASSLFRGSGTGELFF; CDR3nt: TGTGCCAGCAGCTTATTCAGGGGAAGTGGGACCGGGGAGCTGTTTTTT
d_gene: .; j_gene: TRBJ2-2; abundance: .; v_gene: TRBV4-1; CDR3aa: CASSLTGEGNTGELFF; CDR3nt: TGCGCCAGCAGCCTCACAGGGGAGGGGAACACCGGGGAGCTGTTTTTT
d_gene: .; j_gene: TRBJ1-1; abundance: .; v_gene: TRBV7-3; CDR3aa: CASSQQGLNTEAFF; CDR3nt: TGTGCCAGCAGCCAACAGGGTCTGAACACTGAAGCTTTCTTT
d_gene: .; j_gene: TRBJ1-1; abundance: once; v_gene: TRBV19; CDR3aa: CASSPRGVDTEAFF; CDR3nt: TGTGCCAGTAGTCCTCGGGGGGTGGACACTGAAGCTTTCTTT
d_gene: .; j_gene: TRBJ1-2; abundance: once; v_gene: TRBV23-1; CDR3aa: CASSPNREDDYGYTF; CDR3nt: TGCGCCAGCAGTCCCAACAGGGAGGACGACTATGGCTACACCTTC
d_gene: TRBD1; j_gene: TRBJ2-1; abundance: .; v_gene: TRBV5-1; CDR3aa: CASSLSSDRGNEQFF; CDR3nt: TGCGCCAGCAGCTTATCATCGGACAGGGGGAATGAGCAGTTCTTC
d_gene: .; j_gene: TRBJ1-5; abundance: .; v_gene: TRBV6-1; CDR3aa: CASSDPRDQPQHF; CDR3nt: TGTGCCAGCAGTGACCCCCGCGATCAGCCCCAGCATTTT
d_gene: .; j_gene: TRBJ1-1; abundance: .; v_gene: TRBV6-5; CDR3aa: CATYVAANTEAFF; CDR3nt: TGTGCCACCTACGTGGCGGCGAACACTGAAGCTTTCTTT
d_gene: TRBD1; j_gene: TRBJ2-5; abundance: .; v_gene: TRBV5-4; CDR3aa: CASSLQGAGETQYF; CDR3nt: TGTGCCAGCAGCTTACAGGGGGCGGGGGAGACCCAGTACTTC
d_gene: .; j_gene: TRBJ2-5; abundance: .; v_gene: TRBV5-6; CDR3aa: CASSLVGSAQYF; CDR3nt: TGTGCCAGCAGCTTGGTCGGTAGCGCCCAGTACTTC
d_gene: .; j_gene: TRBJ1-5; abundance: .; v_gene: TRBV2; CDR3aa: CASTRDRNQPQHF; CDR3nt: TGTGCCAGCACGCGAGATCGGAATCAGCCCCAGCATTTT
d_gene: .; j_gene: TRBJ1-5; abundance: once; v_gene: TRBV5-1; CDR3aa: CASSLDGRSNQPQHF; CDR3nt: TGCGCCAGCAGCTTGGATGGCAGAAGCAATCAGCCCCAGCATTTT
d_gene: TRBD1; j_gene: TRBJ1-1; abundance: .; v_gene: TRBV10-3; CDR3aa: CAISEGDRVLNTEAFF; CDR3nt: TGTGCCATCAGTGAGGGGGACAGGGTACTGAACACTGAAGCTTTCTTT
d_gene: TRBD1; j_gene: TRBJ2-1; abundance: .; v_gene: TRBV6-5; CDR3aa: CASKLSGTGKQFF; CDR3nt: TGTGCCAGCAAACTTTCCGGGACAGGGAAGCAGTTCTTC
d_gene: TRBD2; j_gene: TRBJ2-7; abundance: .; v_gene: TRBV19; CDR3aa: CASSSSGASSYEQYF; CDR3nt: TGTGCCAGTAGTAGTAGCGGGGCCAGCTCCTACGAGCAGTACTTC
d_gene: .; j_gene: TRBJ2-3; abundance: .; v_gene: TRBV4-2; CDR3aa: CASSQVQGGADTQYF; CDR3nt: TGTGCCAGCAGCCAAGTCCAGGGAGGCGCAGATACGCAGTATTTT
d_gene: TRBD1; j_gene: TRBJ2-7; abundance: .; v_gene: TRBV3-1/TRBV3-2; CDR3aa: CASSQAGTGGKEQYF; CDR3nt: TGTGCCAGCAGCCAAGCCGGGACAGGGGGTAAAGAGCAGTACTTC
d_gene: .; j_gene: TRBJ1-1; abundance: .; v_gene: TRBV10-3; CDR3aa: CAIGAQGGFKAFF; CDR3nt: TGTGCCATCGGAGCCCAGGGTGGGTTTAAAGCTTTCTTT
d_gene: .; j_gene: TRBJ2-5; abundance: .; v_gene: TRBV5-5; CDR3aa: CASSLVLLVRTYQETQYF; CDR3nt: TGTGCCAGCAGCTTGGTTTTACTAGTTAGGACGTACCAAGAGACCCAGTACTTC
d_gene: .; j_gene: TRBJ1-5; abundance: .; v_gene: TRBV29-1; CDR3aa: CSVLQDSNQPQHF; CDR3nt: TGCAGCGTCTTACAGGATAGCAATCAGCCCCAGCATTTT
d_gene: .; j_gene: TRBJ2-2; abundance: .; v_gene: TRBV10-3; CDR3aa: CATKEGTNTGELFF; CDR3nt: TGTGCCACCAAGGAGGGGACGAACACCGGGGAGCTGTTTTTT
d_gene: TRBD1; j_gene: TRBJ1-1; abundance: .; v_gene: TRBV15; CDR3aa: CATSDRGGYTEAFF; CDR3nt: TGTGCCACCAGCGACCGAGGGGGCTACACTGAAGCTTTCTTT
d_gene: .; j_gene: TRBJ1-1; abundance: .; v_gene: TRBV13; CDR3aa: CASSLSPNTEAFF; CDR3nt: TGTGCCAGCAGCTTATCCCCGAACACTGAAGCTTTCTTT
d_gene: TRBD1; j_gene: TRBJ2-3; abundance: once; v_gene: TRBV5-1; CDR3aa: CASSLTGGADTQYF; CDR3nt: TGCGCCAGCAGCTTGACAGGGGGCGCGGATACGCAGTATTTT
d_gene: .; j_gene: TRBJ1-5; abundance: .; v_gene: TRBV6-5; CDR3aa: CASSYAGGGNQPQHF; CDR3nt: TGTGCCAGCAGTTACGCGGGGGGAGGTAATCAGCCCCAGCATTTT
d_gene: .; j_gene: TRBJ1-5; abundance: .; v_gene: TRBV6-5; CDR3aa: CASRAGWRGNQPQHF; CDR3nt: TGTGCCAGCAGAGCGGGGTGGCGAGGCAATCAGCCCCAGCATTTT
d_gene: .; j_gene: TRBJ1-2; abundance: .; v_gene: TRBV28; CDR3aa: CASRPTTHYGYTF; CDR3nt: TGTGCCAGCAGACCTACGACACACTATGGCTACACCTTC
d_gene: TRBD2; j_gene: TRBJ2-2; abundance: .; v_gene: TRBV5-4; CDR3aa: CASSPPGGHNTGELFF; CDR3nt: TGTGCCAGCAGCCCTCCGGGGGGGCATAACACCGGGGAGCTGTTTTTT
d_gene: .; j_gene: TRBJ1-5; abundance: .; v_gene: TRBV3-1/TRBV3-2; CDR3aa: CASSQGGADNQPQHF; CDR3nt: TGTGCCAGCAGCCAAGGGGGGGCAGATAATCAGCCCCAGCATTTT
d_gene: TRBD2; j_gene: TRBJ2-2; abundance: .; v_gene: TRBV6-2/TRBV6-3; CDR3aa: CASSRLAPANTGELFF; CDR3nt: TGTGCCAGCAGCCGACTAGCCCCTGCGAACACCGGGGAGCTGTTTTTT
d_gene: TRBD1; j_gene: TRBJ1-2; abundance: .; v_gene: TRBV9; CDR3aa: CASSPAAGGNYGYTF; CDR3nt: TGTGCCAGCAGCCCAGCAGCAGGGGGTAACTATGGCTACACCTTC
d_gene: TRBD1; j_gene: TRBJ1-2; abundance: .; v_gene: TRBV2; CDR3aa: CASTRTGPDYGYTF; CDR3nt: TGTGCCAGCACACGGACAGGGCCGGACTATGGCTACACCTTC
d_gene: .; j_gene: TRBJ2-6; abundance: .; v_gene: TRBV7-3; CDR3aa: CASSGGSGANVLTF; CDR3nt: TGTGCCAGCAGCGGGGGCTCTGGGGCCAACGTCCTGACTTTC